The TCR beta chain described here comes from a study of blood T cell repertoires in COVID-19. Measured with immunoSEQ multiplex PCR; TCRdb has only the in-frame clones, and not every one. Here the sample spans about 250,000 clones, around 80% being singletons. The ends lost 5 bases at V and 4 bases at J; junction bases unmatched: 4. This CDR3 has 14 residues. Germline loops: CDR1 SEHNR, CDR2 FQNEAQ (reference sequence). The receptor was derived from a man in his forties with active or convalescent COVID-19. Sequences were obtained from peripheral blood. The chain has TRBV7-9 and TRBJ2-3; 9 nucleotides line up with TRBD2. The CDR3 loop is CASSASGIADTQYF. CDR3 nucleotide sequence: TGTGCCAGCAGCGCTAGCGGGATAGCAGATACGCAGTATTTT. Looking up the rest from reference TRBV7-9 and TRBJ2-3 gives the full variable domain: DTGVSQNPRHKITKRGQNVTFRCDPISEHNRLYWYRQTLGQGPEFLTYFQNEAQLEKSRLLSDRFSAERPKGSFSTLEIQRTEQGDSAMYLCASSASGIADTQYFGPGTRLTVL.